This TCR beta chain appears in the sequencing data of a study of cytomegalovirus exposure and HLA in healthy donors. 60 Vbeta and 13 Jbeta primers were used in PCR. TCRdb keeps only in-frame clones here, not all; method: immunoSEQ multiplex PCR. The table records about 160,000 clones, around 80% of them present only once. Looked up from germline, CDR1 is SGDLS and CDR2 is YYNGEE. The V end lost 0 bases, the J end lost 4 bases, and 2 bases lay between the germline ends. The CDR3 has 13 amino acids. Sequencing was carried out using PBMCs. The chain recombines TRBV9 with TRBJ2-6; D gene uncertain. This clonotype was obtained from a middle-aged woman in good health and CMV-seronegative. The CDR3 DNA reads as TGTGCCAGCAGCGTAGCGGGGGCCAACGTCCTGACTTTC. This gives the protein CASSVAGANVLTF.